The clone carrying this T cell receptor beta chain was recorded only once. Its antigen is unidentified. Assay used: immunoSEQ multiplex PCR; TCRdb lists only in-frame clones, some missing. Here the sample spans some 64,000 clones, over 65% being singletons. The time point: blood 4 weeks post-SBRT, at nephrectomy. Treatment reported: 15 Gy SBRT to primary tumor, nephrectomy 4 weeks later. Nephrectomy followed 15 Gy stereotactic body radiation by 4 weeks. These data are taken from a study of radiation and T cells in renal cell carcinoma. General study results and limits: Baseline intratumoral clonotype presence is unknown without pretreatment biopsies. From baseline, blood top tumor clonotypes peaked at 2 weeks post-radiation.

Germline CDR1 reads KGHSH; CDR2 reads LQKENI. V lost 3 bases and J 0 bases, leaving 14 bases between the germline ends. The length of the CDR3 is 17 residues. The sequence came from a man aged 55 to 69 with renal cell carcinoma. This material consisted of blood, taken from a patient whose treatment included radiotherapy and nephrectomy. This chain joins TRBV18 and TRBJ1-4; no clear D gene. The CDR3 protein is CASSPSLRSPTNEKLFF. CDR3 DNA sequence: TGTGCCAGCTCACCCAGTCTCAGGTCTCCAACTAATGAAAAACTGTTTTTT.